These T cell receptor beta chains were read from a single sample in a study of OX40 agonist ivuxolimab in advanced cancers. Profiling relied on immunoSEQ multiplex PCR, and the TCRdb table lists in-frame clones only, not all of them. The sample records 60,000 to 75,000 clones, about 90% being singletons. Material: CD4+ or CD8+ T cells sorted from blood, obtained in a trial of the OX40 agonist ivuxolimab. Receptors originate from an adult with an advanced solid tumor such as melanoma, head and neck, liver or kidney cancer. Both conserved end residues are part of each CDR3. D genes are given only for firm matches. Expanded clones get a size class; other rows say once, few or many, or leave the size out.

J: TRBJ2-7; V: TRBV6-5; D: TRBD2; size: few; DNA: TGTGCCAGCACCCCCAGCGGGATAAGCTCCTACGAGCAGTACTTC; CDR3: CASTPSGISSYEQYF
J: TRBJ2-5; V: TRBV7-3; D: .; size: .; DNA: TGTGCCAGCAGGGCCACCGGAGGAGAAGAGACCCAGTACTTC; CDR3: CASRATGGEETQYF
J: TRBJ2-5; V: TRBV9; D: .; size: .; DNA: TGTGCCAGCACCTTCGGCGATGGTACCATGGAGACCCAGTACTTC; CDR3: CASTFGDGTMETQYF
J: TRBJ1-2; V: TRBV7-2; D: TRBD1; size: .; DNA: TGTGCCAGCAGCTTAATTGGGACAGGGAATAACGGCTACACCTTC; CDR3: CASSLIGTGNNGYTF
J: TRBJ2-3; V: TRBV19; D: TRBD2; size: .; DNA: TGTGCCAGTAGTCCCCAGCGGGATCTCGGGGGAGATACGCAGTATTTT; CDR3: CASSPQRDLGGDTQYF
J: TRBJ2-3; V: TRBV7-9; D: .; size: .; DNA: TGTGCCAGCAGCTACGCAGATACGCAGTATTTT; CDR3: CASSYADTQYF
J: TRBJ1-1; V: TRBV28; D: TRBD1; size: .; DNA: TGTGCCAGCAGTCCAGCGGGACAGATAAACACTGAAGCTTTCTTT; CDR3: CASSPAGQINTEAFF
J: TRBJ2-7; V: TRBV6-5; D: TRBD2; size: .; DNA: TGTGCCAGCAGTCTACTAGCGGGATACGAGCAGTACTTC; CDR3: CASSLLAGYEQYF
J: TRBJ1-6; V: TRBV5-4; D: .; size: .; DNA: TGTGCCAGCATGGGGGATACCCCTAATTCACCCCTCCACTTT; CDR3: CASMGDTPNSPLHF
J: TRBJ1-1; V: TRBV11-2; D: .; size: .; DNA: TGTGCCAGCAGCTCGGACTGGAACACTGAAGCTTTCTTT; CDR3: CASSSDWNTEAFF